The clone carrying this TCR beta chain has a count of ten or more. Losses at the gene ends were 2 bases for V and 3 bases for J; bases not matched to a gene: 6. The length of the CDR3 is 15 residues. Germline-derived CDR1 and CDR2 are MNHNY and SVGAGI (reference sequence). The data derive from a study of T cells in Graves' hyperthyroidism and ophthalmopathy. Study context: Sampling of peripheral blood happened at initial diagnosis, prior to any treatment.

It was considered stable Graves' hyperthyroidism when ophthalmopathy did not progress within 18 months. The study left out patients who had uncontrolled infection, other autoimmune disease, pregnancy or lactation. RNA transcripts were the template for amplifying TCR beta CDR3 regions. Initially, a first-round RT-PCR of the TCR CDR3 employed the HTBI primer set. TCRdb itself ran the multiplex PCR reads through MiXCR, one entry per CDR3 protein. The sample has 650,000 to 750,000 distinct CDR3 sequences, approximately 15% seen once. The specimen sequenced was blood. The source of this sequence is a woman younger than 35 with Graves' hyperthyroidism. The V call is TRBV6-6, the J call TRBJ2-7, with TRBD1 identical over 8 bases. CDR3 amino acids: CASSYRTGSGYEQYF. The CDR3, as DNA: TGTGCCAGCAGTTACCGGACAGGGTCTGGCTACGAGCAGTACTTC.